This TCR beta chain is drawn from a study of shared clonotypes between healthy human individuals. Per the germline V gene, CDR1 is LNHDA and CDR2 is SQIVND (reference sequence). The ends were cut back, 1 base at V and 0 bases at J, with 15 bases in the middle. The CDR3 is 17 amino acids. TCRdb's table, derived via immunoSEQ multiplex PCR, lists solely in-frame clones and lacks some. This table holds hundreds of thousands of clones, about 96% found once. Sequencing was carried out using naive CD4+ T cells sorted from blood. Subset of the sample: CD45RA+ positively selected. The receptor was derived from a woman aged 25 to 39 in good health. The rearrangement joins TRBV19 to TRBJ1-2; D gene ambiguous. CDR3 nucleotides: TGTGCCAGTAGTATAGCGCCCCCGGACGTCGCTAACTATGGCTACACCTTC. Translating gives CASSIAPPDVANYGYTF.